These T cell receptor beta chains were read from a single sample in a study of blood T cell repertoires in COVID-19. Some clones are missing from TCRdb's copy, which holds only in-frame ones; the method was immunoSEQ multiplex PCR. The data hold over 150,000 clones, with 88% observed a single time. Sequenced sample: peripheral blood. The source of these receptors is a man aged 45 to 65 with COVID-19, enrolled during active disease. Each CDR3 is given with its conserved first and last residue. Fields, in order: CDR3 protein, V gene, clone size, J gene. Clone size is stated in some rows and not others, as once, few, many or a class when expanded.

CASSVASGRAGNYNEQFF | TRBV2 | NA | TRBJ2-1
CASSVIRAGELFF | TRBV5-8 | NA | TRBJ2-2
CASSLFGQGGFYEQYF | TRBV7-9 | NA | TRBJ2-7
CASSSLAGGGNEQFF | TRBV7-6 | NA | TRBJ2-1
CASRRYRICNYGYTF | TRBV10-1 | NA | TRBJ1-2
CASSTRPGRIGGTGELFF | TRBV19 | NA | TRBJ2-2
CASSVAPVASGETQYF | TRBV9 | NA | TRBJ2-5
CASTRDRGLYEQYF | TRBV6-5 | NA | TRBJ2-7
CASSVTGTPSGELFF | TRBV11-2 | NA | TRBJ2-2
CASSLHGTANEKLFF | TRBV7-3 | NA | TRBJ1-4
CASSLTITGSSYNEQFF | TRBV5-8 | NA | TRBJ2-1
CASSSYDRAQKSNYGYTF | TRBV27 | once | TRBJ1-2
CASSSGEGSYEQYF | TRBV9 | NA | TRBJ2-7
CASSLFPNEKLFF | TRBV27 | few | TRBJ1-4
CASSPWLAGGGDTQYF | TRBV6-2/TRBV6-3 | NA | TRBJ2-3
CAWSVAAGWGF | TRBV30 | once | TRBJ2-7
CSATSTSGAETQYF | TRBV29-1 | NA | TRBJ2-5
CASGLRDTTGELFF | TRBV6-6 | NA | TRBJ2-2
CASSLGNEGAGNTIYF | TRBV13 | NA | TRBJ1-3
CASSLDRAETDTQYF | TRBV11-3 | NA | TRBJ2-3
CASMTGAKINEKLFF | TRBV19 | NA | TRBJ1-4
CAKANPRGSYEQYF | TRBV7-9 | NA | TRBJ2-7
CASSSTGGQQPQHF | TRBV6-6 | NA | TRBJ1-5
CATLGTHSYEQYF | TRBV24-1 | NA | TRBJ2-7
CASSSGTSGGAYETQYF | TRBV2 | NA | TRBJ2-5
CASSPQVAGGGDTQYF | TRBV7-9 | NA | TRBJ2-3
CASSATGARYSNQPQHF | TRBV19 | NA | TRBJ1-5
CASSFTLAGLSYEQYF | TRBV28 | NA | TRBJ2-7
CASSSGAAGRKMGHF | TRBV5-8 | NA | TRBJ1-6
CASSYRGGSGNTIYF | TRBV7-9 | NA | TRBJ1-3
CASSLAGTFNEQFF | TRBV7-9 | once | TRBJ2-1
CASSGTGSQPGLAGPYISYEQYF | TRBV5-1 | NA | TRBJ2-7
CAWSVRGGDTQYF | TRBV30 | NA | TRBJ2-3
CASSLRRNYGYTF | TRBV5-5 | NA | TRBJ1-2
CSVAAGEDTGELFF | TRBV29-1 | NA | TRBJ2-2
CASSPGGWNTEAFF | TRBV10-2 | once | TRBJ1-1
CAWSPPLGDRENNQPQHF | TRBV30 | once | TRBJ1-5
CASSLTEGAFF | TRBV12-3/TRBV12-4 | NA | TRBJ1-1
CASTKVGGESDTQYF | TRBV5-6 | once | TRBJ2-3
CASSFVGGAHNEQFF | TRBV11-2 | NA | TRBJ2-1
CASSPTQGHKEKLFF | TRBV28 | NA | TRBJ1-4
CASSPPGSWSGNTIYF | TRBV19 | few | TRBJ1-3
CASSYSMGGNIQYF | TRBV6-5 | NA | TRBJ2-4
CSVEPGTSGYNEQFF | TRBV29-1 | NA | TRBJ2-1
CASSQGQGGTEAFF | TRBV5-1 | NA | TRBJ1-1
CASRAGGAGNQPQHF | TRBV19 | NA | TRBJ1-5
CASSLTGSEAFF | TRBV5-1 | NA | TRBJ1-1
CASSEARGSGANVLTF | TRBV2 | NA | TRBJ2-6
CASSFSGGKNAYEQYF | TRBV27 | NA | TRBJ2-7
CASSNGQTIQETQYF | TRBV6-6 | NA | TRBJ2-5
CASSIRTGDQPQHF | TRBV19 | NA | TRBJ1-5
CSVGDYPSGANVLTF | TRBV29-1 | NA | TRBJ2-6
CASSRDRAGNTIYF | TRBV11-2 | NA | TRBJ1-3
CASSLDRVDGELFF | TRBV7-6 | NA | TRBJ2-2